These T cell receptor beta chains were read from a single sample in a study of human T cells and chemical hapten exposure. TCRdb called the RACE reads again in MiXCR, with one record for every CDR3 protein. The sample contains 50,000 to 65,000 distinct CDR3 sequences, about 11% of which appear only once. This specimen consisted of whole blood, obtained in connection with sensitization to the hapten diphenylcyclopropenone (DPC). Receptors were obtained from a woman aged 40 to 55 with alopecia areata. Some clones in this sample may be carry-over from other donors' samples. The CDR3 runs from the conserved cysteine through the conserved F or W. The order of the fields is V gene, J gene, D gene, clone size, CDR3 DNA, CDR3 protein. The D gene is left open where the match is weak. Clone sizes are given selectively: once, few, many, or a class where the clone is expanded.

v_gene: TRBV7-3; j_gene: TRBJ2-5; d_gene: TRBD1; abundance: few; CDR3nt: TGTGCCAGCAGCTTAACAGGGACAGGGCAAGAGACCCAGTACTTC; CDR3aa: CASSLTGTGQETQYF
v_gene: TRBV11-2; j_gene: TRBJ2-1; d_gene: TRBD2; abundance: few; CDR3nt: TGTGCCAGCAGCCTCATAGCGGGAGGCTCCTACAATGAGCAGTTCTTC; CDR3aa: CASSLIAGGSYNEQFF
v_gene: TRBV29-1; j_gene: TRBJ2-7; d_gene: .; abundance: .; CDR3nt: TGCAGCGTTCAGGGCAGATCCTACGAGCAGTACTTC; CDR3aa: CSVQGRSYEQYF
v_gene: TRBV7-2; j_gene: TRBJ2-7; d_gene: TRBD1; abundance: few; CDR3nt: TGTGCCAGCAGCCCATATTCGGGGACAGGGTCGCAGTACTTC; CDR3aa: CASSPYSGTGSQYF
v_gene: TRBV20-1; j_gene: TRBJ1-6; d_gene: .; abundance: many; CDR3nt: TGCAGTGCTAGAGATTTATCGGGACGTAATTCACCCCTCCACTTT; CDR3aa: CSARDLSGRNSPLHF
v_gene: TRBV12-3/TRBV12-4; j_gene: TRBJ1-1; d_gene: .; abundance: many; CDR3nt: TGTGCCAGCAGTTTAAGGGTTCGGACCGGGGGTGAAGCTTTCTTT; CDR3aa: CASSLRVRTGGEAFF
v_gene: TRBV11-1; j_gene: TRBJ2-2; d_gene: TRBD1; abundance: few; CDR3nt: TGTGCCAGCAGCCGGGACAGGGCCGGCACCGGGGAGCTGTTTTTT; CDR3aa: CASSRDRAGTGELFF
v_gene: TRBV5-5; j_gene: TRBJ2-1; d_gene: TRBD2; abundance: many; CDR3nt: TGTGCCAGCAGCTTGGTCGGTCGGCTAGCGGGGGGTAATGAGCAGTTCTTC; CDR3aa: CASSLVGRLAGGNEQFF
v_gene: TRBV6-1; j_gene: TRBJ2-2; d_gene: TRBD1; abundance: many; CDR3nt: TGTGCCAGCCGATGGACAGGGAACACCGGGGAGCTGTTTTTT; CDR3aa: CASRWTGNTGELFF
v_gene: TRBV19; j_gene: TRBJ1-5; d_gene: .; abundance: many; CDR3nt: TGTGCCAGTAGTATATCGGGCCCATGGTACAGTGGGAATAGCAATCAGCCCCAGCATTTT; CDR3aa: CASSISGPWYSGNSNQPQHF
v_gene: TRBV3-1; j_gene: TRBJ2-5; d_gene: .; abundance: many; CDR3nt: TGTGCCAGCAGCCAAGTAGGGACCCAGTACTTC; CDR3aa: CASSQVGTQYF
v_gene: TRBV7-2; j_gene: TRBJ1-1; d_gene: TRBD1; abundance: .; CDR3nt: TGTGCCAGCAGATTAGGGGGCGCGGGCACTGAAGCTTTCTTT; CDR3aa: CASRLGGAGTEAFF
v_gene: TRBV19; j_gene: TRBJ1-1; d_gene: .; abundance: few; CDR3nt: TGTGCCAGTAGTGCCCTTACTCCGAACACTGAAGCTTTCTTT; CDR3aa: CASSALTPNTEAFF
v_gene: TRBV19; j_gene: TRBJ2-3; d_gene: TRBD2; abundance: many; CDR3nt: TGTGCCAGTAGTATTCATCGGGGGGGCAGGTCAGATACGCAGTATTTT; CDR3aa: CASSIHRGGRSDTQYF
v_gene: TRBV14; j_gene: TRBJ2-7; d_gene: .; abundance: few; CDR3nt: TGTGCCAGCAGCCAAGCAAACAGGGTCTACGAGCAGTACTTC; CDR3aa: CASSQANRVYEQYF
v_gene: TRBV3-1; j_gene: TRBJ2-1; d_gene: .; abundance: many; CDR3nt: TGTGCCAGCAGCCCTGGGACAAACTACAATGAGCAGTTCTTC; CDR3aa: CASSPGTNYNEQFF
v_gene: TRBV29-1; j_gene: TRBJ2-7; d_gene: .; abundance: .; CDR3nt: TGCAGCGTTGGGGAGGAGACCGCCTACGAGCAGTACTTC; CDR3aa: CSVGEETAYEQYF
v_gene: TRBV11-2; j_gene: TRBJ2-7; d_gene: .; abundance: .; CDR3nt: TGTGCCAGCAGCTTATACCCCAGCGGGTTGGCCTACGAGCAGTACTTC; CDR3aa: CASSLYPSGLAYEQYF
v_gene: TRBV19; j_gene: TRBJ2-2; d_gene: .; abundance: few; CDR3nt: TGTGCCAGTAGTATAGATGGACAGCCCGGGGAGCTGTTTTTT; CDR3aa: CASSIDGQPGELFF
v_gene: TRBV11-2; j_gene: TRBJ2-7; d_gene: .; abundance: many; CDR3nt: TGTGCCAGCAGCTTAGGTTGGGGATCCTACGAGCAGTACTTC; CDR3aa: CASSLGWGSYEQYF
v_gene: TRBV6-2/TRBV6-3; j_gene: TRBJ2-7; d_gene: TRBD2; abundance: few; CDR3nt: TGTGCCAGCAGAACCCCCACTAGCGGGAGCTCCTACGAGCAGTACTTC; CDR3aa: CASRTPTSGSSYEQYF
v_gene: TRBV29-1; j_gene: TRBJ2-2; d_gene: TRBD1; abundance: .; CDR3nt: TGCAGCGTAACAGGGGTCACCGGGGAGCTGTTTTTT; CDR3aa: CSVTGVTGELFF
v_gene: TRBV6-2/TRBV6-3; j_gene: TRBJ2-7; d_gene: .; abundance: many; CDR3nt: TGTGCCAGCAGCCCCTGGACTGGCTACGAGCAGTACTTC; CDR3aa: CASSPWTGYEQYF
v_gene: TRBV6-5; j_gene: TRBJ1-4; d_gene: .; abundance: many; CDR3nt: TGTGCCAGCAGTTACTCGGGGGCAACTAATGAAAAACTGTTTTTT; CDR3aa: CASSYSGATNEKLFF
v_gene: TRBV20-1; j_gene: TRBJ2-3; d_gene: TRBD2; abundance: few; CDR3nt: TGCAGTGCTAGGGGAGCGGGAGCGGACACAGATACGCAGTATTTT; CDR3aa: CSARGAGADTDTQYF
v_gene: TRBV20-1; j_gene: TRBJ1-2; d_gene: .; abundance: many; CDR3nt: TGCAGTGCTAGAGATCCCCTTGGTGCTAACTATGGCTACACCTTC; CDR3aa: CSARDPLGANYGYTF
v_gene: TRBV5-4; j_gene: TRBJ1-6; d_gene: .; abundance: few; CDR3nt: TGTGCCAGCAGCTTGGGGACCCCGGGAAATTCACCCCTCCACTTT; CDR3aa: CASSLGTPGNSPLHF
v_gene: TRBV28; j_gene: TRBJ2-5; d_gene: TRBD1; abundance: .; CDR3nt: TGTGCCAGCAGATACAGGGGACGGCAAGAGACCCAGTACTTC; CDR3aa: CASRYRGRQETQYF
v_gene: TRBV15; j_gene: TRBJ1-2; d_gene: .; abundance: few; CDR3nt: TGTGCCACCAGCCGAGGGGGGGCCTACGGCTACACCTTC; CDR3aa: CATSRGGAYGYTF
v_gene: TRBV20-1; j_gene: TRBJ2-7; d_gene: .; abundance: many; CDR3nt: TGCAGTGCTAGTTTTGGCAGCTACGAGCAGTACTTC; CDR3aa: CSASFGSYEQYF
v_gene: TRBV18; j_gene: TRBJ2-4; d_gene: .; abundance: .; CDR3nt: TGTGCCAGCTCACCATCTTCACAGTCACTAGCCAAAAACATTCAGTACTTC; CDR3aa: CASSPSSQSLAKNIQYF
v_gene: TRBV30; j_gene: TRBJ1-5; d_gene: .; abundance: many; CDR3nt: TGTGCCTGGAGTGTGGGATATAGCAATCAGCCCCAGCATTTT; CDR3aa: CAWSVGYSNQPQHF
v_gene: TRBV6-6; j_gene: TRBJ1-2; d_gene: .; abundance: .; CDR3nt: TGTGCCAGCAGTTACTCGACAGCAACAAACTATGGCTACACCTTC; CDR3aa: CASSYSTATNYGYTF
v_gene: TRBV27; j_gene: TRBJ1-5; d_gene: .; abundance: .; CDR3nt: TGTGCCAGCAGTTTTGGGCAGTCGGGGAATAGCAATCAGCCCCAGCATTTT; CDR3aa: CASSFGQSGNSNQPQHF
v_gene: TRBV6-5; j_gene: TRBJ2-5; d_gene: TRBD1; abundance: few; CDR3nt: TGTGCCAGCAACCCGCATCCAGGGGGAATAGACCAAGAGACCCAGTACTTC; CDR3aa: CASNPHPGGIDQETQYF
v_gene: TRBV7-2; j_gene: TRBJ1-1; d_gene: .; abundance: many; CDR3nt: TGTGCCAGCAGCTTAGTTGGAGGAGTGAACACTGAAGCTTTCTTT; CDR3aa: CASSLVGGVNTEAFF
v_gene: TRBV27; j_gene: TRBJ1-4; d_gene: TRBD1; abundance: .; CDR3nt: TGTGCCAGCAGTCTCGGGACAGGCGGCGAAAAACTGTTTTTT; CDR3aa: CASSLGTGGEKLFF
v_gene: TRBV5-1; j_gene: TRBJ2-7; d_gene: TRBD2; abundance: few; CDR3nt: TGCGCCAGCACCCCCCCCGGACTAGCGTCCTACGAGCAGTACTTC; CDR3aa: CASTPPGLASYEQYF
v_gene: TRBV5-8; j_gene: TRBJ1-5; d_gene: TRBD1; abundance: many; CDR3nt: TGTGCCAGCAGCCACCGACAGGGACCTCCGCCCCAGCATTTT; CDR3aa: CASSHRQGPPPQHF
v_gene: TRBV3-1; j_gene: TRBJ2-3; d_gene: .; abundance: few; CDR3nt: TGTGCCAGCAGCCAAGCGGGGTCCCGCGGGGATACGCAGTATTTT; CDR3aa: CASSQAGSRGDTQYF
v_gene: TRBV29-1; j_gene: TRBJ2-1; d_gene: .; abundance: many; CDR3nt: TGCAGCCCCAAACTTCTGGCCTCCAATGAGCAGTTCTTC; CDR3aa: CSPKLLASNEQFF
v_gene: TRBV7-2; j_gene: TRBJ1-4; d_gene: TRBD1; abundance: many; CDR3nt: TGTGCCAGCTCTTTCGACAGGGGTAATGAAAAACTGTTTTTT; CDR3aa: CASSFDRGNEKLFF
v_gene: TRBV4-2; j_gene: TRBJ1-1; d_gene: .; abundance: many; CDR3nt: TGTGCCAGCAGCCAGGGGGGCCCGGAGGAGCGGGCTTTCTTT; CDR3aa: CASSQGGPEERAFF
v_gene: TRBV29-1; j_gene: TRBJ2-2; d_gene: TRBD1; abundance: many; CDR3nt: TGCAGCGGCCAGAGACAGGGTGGAACCGGGGAGCTGTTTTTT; CDR3aa: CSGQRQGGTGELFF
v_gene: TRBV9; j_gene: TRBJ2-5; d_gene: .; abundance: few; CDR3nt: TGTGCCAGCAGCGTAGACTGGCAAGAGACCCAGTACTTC; CDR3aa: CASSVDWQETQYF
v_gene: TRBV6-6; j_gene: TRBJ1-1; d_gene: TRBD1; abundance: .; CDR3nt: TGTGCCAGCAGTTCCACCAGGGGGTCAAATGAAGCTTTCTTT; CDR3aa: CASSSTRGSNEAFF
v_gene: TRBV11-2; j_gene: TRBJ1-6; d_gene: .; abundance: many; CDR3nt: TGTGCCAGCAGCTGGGAAAGTCCTCATTCACCCCTCCACTTT; CDR3aa: CASSWESPHSPLHF
v_gene: TRBV7-9; j_gene: TRBJ1-1; d_gene: .; abundance: many; CDR3nt: TGTGCCAGCAGCTTGGCCACAGGGTCCAACACTGAAGCTTTCTTT; CDR3aa: CASSLATGSNTEAFF
v_gene: TRBV20-1; j_gene: TRBJ2-1; d_gene: .; abundance: many; CDR3nt: TGCAGTGCAACCTTTGGGAATGAGCAGTTCTTC; CDR3aa: CSATFGNEQFF
v_gene: TRBV18; j_gene: TRBJ1-2; d_gene: .; abundance: many; CDR3nt: TGTGCCAGCTCACTCAACACAGACCGGGAGGGCTACACCTTC; CDR3aa: CASSLNTDREGYTF
v_gene: TRBV19; j_gene: TRBJ1-1; d_gene: TRBD1; abundance: few; CDR3nt: TGTGCCAGTAGGACCTTCCGGGACAGCAACACTGAAGCTTTCTTT; CDR3aa: CASRTFRDSNTEAFF
v_gene: TRBV18; j_gene: TRBJ2-3; d_gene: TRBD1; abundance: .; CDR3nt: TGTGCCAGCTCACCTTGGACAGGGGGCGAAGATACGCAGTATTTT; CDR3aa: CASSPWTGGEDTQYF
v_gene: TRBV6-6; j_gene: TRBJ1-4; d_gene: .; abundance: many; CDR3nt: TGTGCCAGCAGTTCGACAGTGGAGAATGAAAAACTGTTTTTT; CDR3aa: CASSSTVENEKLFF
v_gene: TRBV24-1; j_gene: TRBJ2-4; d_gene: .; abundance: few; CDR3nt: TGTGCCACCAGTGATGCCCTTGGAAACATTCAGTACTTC; CDR3aa: CATSDALGNIQYF
v_gene: TRBV12-3/TRBV12-4; j_gene: TRBJ2-1; d_gene: .; abundance: few; CDR3nt: TGTGCCAGCAGTTTGATCGGTAATGAGCAGTTCTTC; CDR3aa: CASSLIGNEQFF
v_gene: TRBV7-2; j_gene: TRBJ1-2; d_gene: .; abundance: .; CDR3nt: TGTGCCAGCAGCTCTAACTCCAGGGGCGGCTACACCTTC; CDR3aa: CASSSNSRGGYTF
v_gene: TRBV29-1; j_gene: TRBJ2-1; d_gene: TRBD1; abundance: .; CDR3nt: TGCAGCGTCACTAACAGGGGTTCCTACAATGAGCAGTTCTTC; CDR3aa: CSVTNRGSYNEQFF
v_gene: TRBV6-2/TRBV6-3; j_gene: TRBJ2-2; d_gene: .; abundance: few; CDR3nt: TGTGCCAGCAGTTACTCGAGGATCGAGGAGCTGTTTTTT; CDR3aa: CASSYSRIEELFF